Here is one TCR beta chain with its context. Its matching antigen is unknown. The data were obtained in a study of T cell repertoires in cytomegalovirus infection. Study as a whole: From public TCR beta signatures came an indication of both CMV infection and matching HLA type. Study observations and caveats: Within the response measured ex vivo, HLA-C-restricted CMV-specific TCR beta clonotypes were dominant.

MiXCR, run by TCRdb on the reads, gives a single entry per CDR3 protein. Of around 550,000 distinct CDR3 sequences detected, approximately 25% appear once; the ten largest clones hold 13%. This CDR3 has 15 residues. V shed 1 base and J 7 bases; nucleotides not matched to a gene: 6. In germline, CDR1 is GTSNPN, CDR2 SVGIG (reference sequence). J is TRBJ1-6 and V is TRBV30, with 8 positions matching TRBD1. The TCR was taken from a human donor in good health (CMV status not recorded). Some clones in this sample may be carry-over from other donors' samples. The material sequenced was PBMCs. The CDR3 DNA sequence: TGTGCCTGGAGTGCGCAGGGGGCGGAAAATTCACCCCTCCACTTT. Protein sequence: CAWSAQGAENSPLHF.